These 32 T cell receptor beta chains were sequenced from one sample in a study of human T cells and chemical hapten exposure. Specified time point: patch test 1, 2 weeks after DPC sensitization. Treatment of the sample: therapeutic diphenylcyclopropenone sensitization with weekly scalp DPC. TCRdb analysed the RACE reads with MiXCR anew, one entry per CDR3 protein. The sample consists of tens of thousands of distinct CDR3 sequences, 9.8% of them appearing once. This specimen was whole blood, taken in connection with sensitization to the hapten diphenylcyclopropenone (DPC). The source is a woman aged 40 to 55 with alopecia areata. Some clones in this sample may be carry-over from other donors' samples.

This clonotype has a count of ten or more. The CDR3 DNA follows: TGCGCCAGCAGCTTCTCTACAGGGGGCTCAACTAATGAAAAACTGTTTTTT. Amino acids: CASSFSTGGSTNEKLFF. The chain employs TRBV5-1 and TRBJ1-4, with 9 nucleotides matching TRBD1. The CDR3 totals 17 residues. Germline CDR1 is SGHRS and CDR2 is YFSETQ. Trimming removed 2 bases from V and 0 bases from J; junction bases left unmatched: 5.

In this sample, this clonotype turned up many times. V is TRBV5-1 and J is TRBJ2-1; 8 positions agree with TRBD2. Germline-derived CDR1 and CDR2 are SGHRS and YFSETQ. V lost 2 bases, J lost 2 bases, and 6 bases stayed unmatched. The CDR3 spans 16 residues. The CDR3 here is CASSLWSGGTYNEQFF. The DNA for the CDR3 is TGCGCCAGCAGCTTATGGAGCGGGGGAACCTACAATGAGCAGTTCTTC.

As for this clonotype: A much larger clone differs by one base, so this may be a read error. The V and J genes are TRBV10-3 and TRBJ1-5; 8 nucleotides align to TRBD1. The ends lost 5 bases at V and 3 bases at J; junction bases unmatched: 6. This CDR3 comprises 15 residues. CDR1 and CDR2 (germline): ENHRY, SYGVKD. The CDR3 region has the DNA TGTGCCATCAGTAAGGGGACAGGTATCAATCAGCCCCAGCATTTT. It encodes CAISKGTGINQPQHF.

This clonotype has just a few counts. This rearrangement joins TRBV7-2 to TRBJ1-5; the match to TRBD1 covers 9 bases. From germline, CDR1 is SGHTA and CDR2 FQGNSA. With V trimmed by 6 bases and J by 3 bases, 6 bases remained unmatched. This CDR3 spans 15 amino acids. CDR3: CASSYDRGINQPQHF. The CDR3 bases are TGTGCCAGCAGTTACGACAGGGGGATCAATCAGCCCCAGCATTTT.

The rearrangement joins TRBV7-6 to TRBJ2-2; D might be TRBD2 (5 bases). The V end lost 0 bases, the J end lost 0 bases, and 8 bases lay between the germline ends. The CDR3 length is 16 residues. Per germline, CDR1 SGHVS and CDR2 FNYEAQ. The CDR3 nucleotides read TGTGCCAGCAGCTTAGCCAGCGGAGCGAACACCGGGGAGCTGTTTTTT. Its protein product is CASSLASGANTGELFF.

This clonotype showed up many times. The chain joins TRBV7-2 to TRBJ2-7, with D uncertain. V lost 5 bases to trimming and J lost 3 bases, with 11 bases between them. Germline V CDR1 and CDR2: SGHTA, FQGNSA. The CDR3 covers 13 residues. In DNA form, the CDR3 reads TGTGCCAGCAGCGTCCCGACCCTCTACGAGCAGTACTTC. This sequence encodes CASSVPTLYEQYF.

In its sample, this clonotype was seen many times. The rearrangement joins TRBV4-2 to TRBJ2-5, with 7 bases matching TRBD2. CDR3 length equals 15 residues. Trimming took 1 base from V and 4 from J; bases not matched to a gene: 6. In germline, CDR1 is LGHNA, CDR2 YNFKEQ. CDR3 nucleotide sequence: TGTGCCAGCAGCCAAGTGGCTAGCGGTCCAGAGACCCAGTACTTC. This gives the protein CASSQVASGPETQYF.

There are many counts of this clonotype. The chain combines TRBV7-3 with TRBJ2-2; D possibly corresponds to TRBD1 (5 bases). Trimming took 5 bases from V and 4 from J, leaving 14 bases between them. Germline CDR1 is SGHTA and CDR2 is FQGTGA. The CDR3 loop spans 15 amino acids. The CDR3 DNA sequence: TGTGCCAGCAGCCCAGACCCCAGGGCCACCGGGGAGCTGTTTTTT. It encodes CASSPDPRATGELFF.

The genes are TRBV7-9 and TRBJ2-1; perhaps D is TRBD1 or TRBD2 (7 bases each). Germline V gene data show CDR1 as SEHNR and CDR2 as FQNEAQ (reference sequence). With 6 bases removed from V and 5 bases from J, the gap between germline ends came to 17 bases. The CDR3 totals 15 residues. CDR3 loop: CASRQLARGHNEQFF. As DNA, the CDR3 is TGTGCCAGCAGACAACTAGCGAGGGGGCACAATGAGCAGTTCTTC.

This clonotype was seen only a few times. The gene calls are TRBV12-3 or TRBV12-4 and TRBJ1-1, with a possible D match to TRBD1 (5 bases). There are 13 residues in the CDR3. V shed 6 bases and J shed 0 bases, with 8 bases lying between them. Written as DNA, the CDR3 is TGTGCCAGCAGCTCCAGGGTGAACACTGAAGCTTTCTTT. Translating gives CASSSRVNTEAFF.

Many counts were recorded for this clonotype. The chain carries TRBV29-1 and TRBJ2-6, with 9 bases fitting TRBD1. Germline V gene sequence: CDR1 SQVTM, CDR2 ANQGSEA. The CDR3 runs 16 residues. V was clipped by 7 bases and J by 2 bases; unmatched bases: 9. The CDR3 protein is CSARTGVFAGANVLTF. Written as DNA, the CDR3 is TGCAGCGCCCGGACAGGGGTGTTCGCTGGGGCCAACGTCCTGACTTTC.

This chain uses TRBV19 with TRBJ1-5, with 12 bases identical to TRBD1. Trimming removed 6 bases from V and 5 bases from J; junction bases left unmatched: 2. The CDR3 spans 14 residues. Germline V gene lookup returns CDR1 LNHDA and CDR2 SQIVND (reference sequence). The DNA for the CDR3 is TGTGCCAGTAGGGGACAGGGGGCCTATCAGCCCCAGCATTTT. This gives the protein CASRGQGAYQPQHF.

Only a few counts were recorded for this clonotype. The rearrangement joins TRBV25-1 to TRBJ2-6; no reliable D call. The CDR3 is 16 amino acids. The germline V gene encodes CDR1 MGHDK and CDR2 SYGVNS. Trimming took 2 bases from V and 1 from J, leaving 9 bases between them. For the CDR3, the DNA is TGTGCCAGCAGTGAAGAGTCGATGTCTGGGGCCAACGTCCTGACTTTC. Protein product: CASSEESMSGANVLTF.

This clonotype was detected ten times or more. The chain couples TRBV7-9 to TRBJ1-2, with unresolved D. Trimming took 1 base from V and 3 from J, leaving 9 bases between them. Germline V CDR1 and CDR2: SEHNR, FQNEAQ (reference sequence). This CDR3 has 14 residues. CDR3 amino acids: CASSLVGNYYGYTF. Here the CDR3 DNA reads TGTGCCAGCAGCTTAGTTGGCAACTACTATGGCTACACCTTC.

This clonotype was seen at least ten times. The chain has TRBV4-1 and TRBJ2-2; D is uncertain. The CDR3 has 14 amino acids. V lost 4 bases and J 4 bases, leaving 10 bases between the germline ends. The germline gives CDR1 MGHRA, CDR2 YSYEKL. In DNA, the CDR3 is TGCGCCAGCAGCCCCCTCGGCCGCACCGGGGAGCTGTTTTTT. Residues: CASSPLGRTGELFF.

This clonotype appeared a few times. This chain connects TRBV6-1 to TRBJ2-5; D is undetermined. Germline values: CDR1 MNHNS, CDR2 SASEGT. The CDR3 runs 10 residues. Trimming removed 6 bases from V and 5 bases from J, with 4 bases in between. The DNA for the CDR3 is TGTGCCAGCAGGGAGGAGACCCAGTACTTC. Protein product: CASREETQYF.

This clonotype came up many times. V usage is TRBV7-6 and J usage is TRBJ1-2; tentatively, D is TRBD1 (5 bases). The CDR3 sequence is 13 residues long. Trimming removed 3 bases at V and 3 bases at J, with 8 bases between. Germline-derived CDR1 and CDR2 are SGHVS and FNYEAQ. The CDR3: CASSFFRDYGYTF. In DNA, the CDR3 is TGTGCCAGCAGCTTCTTCAGGGACTATGGCTACACCTTC. Variable domain in full (rest from reference TRBV7-6 and TRBJ1-2): GAGVSQSPRYKVTKRGQDVALRCDPISGHVSLYWYRQALGQGPEFLTYFNYEAQQDKSGLPNDRFSAERPEGSISTLTIQRTEQRDSAMYRCASSFFRDYGYTFGSGTRLTVV.

CDR3 nucleotides: TGTGCCAGCAGTTTACCTAGCGGGGGAATCGTTGAGCAGTTCTTC. It specifies CASSLPSGGIVEQFF. This sequence joins TRBV12-3 or TRBV12-4 and TRBJ2-1; 10 bases are a match to TRBD2. With 2 bases clipped from V and 9 bases from J, the junction kept 7 bases outside the gene matches. The CDR3 contains 15 residues.

Many counts were recorded for this clonotype. This chain joins TRBV6-2 or TRBV6-3 and TRBJ1-4; 9 nucleotides align to TRBD1. CDR3 size: 15 residues. Germline values: CDR1 MNHEY, CDR2 SVGEGT. Trimming at V came to 5 bases and at J to 4 bases, leaving 5 bases not matched to a gene. In nucleotides, the CDR3 is TGTGCCAGCAGTGCGCCGGGACAGGGTAATGAAAAACTGTTTTTT. Residues: CASSAPGQGNEKLFF.

The J gene is TRBJ2-2, the V gene TRBV10-3; weak D call: TRBD1 (5 bases). Looked up from germline, CDR1 is ENHRY and CDR2 is SYGVKD. V lost 6 bases to trimming and J lost 8 bases, with 16 bases between them. This CDR3 region has 14 residues. The CDR3 sequence is CAIRGLQEPGELFF. The CDR3 coding sequence is TGTGCCATCAGGGGGCTTCAGGAACCAGGGGAGCTGTTTTTT.

The chain recombines TRBV5-1 with TRBJ1-2, with D unresolved. CDR3 size: 13 residues. V lost 0 bases and J 10 bases, leaving 13 bases between the germline ends. CDR1 and CDR2 from the germline V gene are SGHRS and YFSETQ. The CDR3 bases are TGCGCCAGCAGCTTGGGTACCCTAGGAGACTACACCTTC. Translated, it gives CASSLGTLGDYTF.

This clonotype was seen repeatedly, ten times or more. V is TRBV4-1 and J is TRBJ2-6, with TRBD1 matching over 9 bases. V lost 3 bases to trimming and J lost 0 bases; unmatched junction nucleotides: 3. The CDR3 consists of 17 residues. CDR1 MGHRA and CDR2 YSYEKL come from the germline V gene. The DNA for the CDR3 is TGCGCCAGCAGCCACGGACAGGGGTCCTCTGGGGCCAACGTCCTGACTTTC. This gives the protein CASSHGQGSSGANVLTF.

The rearrangement uses TRBV7-2 and TRBJ2-1, with 8 nucleotides matching TRBD1. Germline V gene sequence: CDR1 SGHTA, CDR2 FQGNSA. Unmatched junction bases numbered 6, after V lost 5 bases and J lost 0 bases. The CDR3 spans 16 residues. The CDR3 loop reads CASSVRDRSSYNEQFF. The DNA of the CDR3 is TGTGCCAGCAGCGTCCGGGACAGGTCCTCCTACAATGAGCAGTTCTTC.

This clonotype was detected ten times or more. The rearrangement uses TRBV5-4 and TRBJ1-2; 8 nucleotides match TRBD1. With V trimmed by 4 bases and J by 4 bases, 6 bases remained unmatched. Germline V gene sequence: CDR1 SGHNT, CDR2 YYREEE (reference sequence). CDR3 length: 14 residues. The CDR3 spells CASSLDRVAYGYTF. The CDR3 region has the DNA TGTGCCAGCAGCCTGGACAGGGTGGCCTATGGCTACACCTTC.

This chain connects TRBV6-6 to TRBJ2-7; TRBD1 agrees at 9 bases. Germline values: CDR1 MNHNY, CDR2 SVGAGI (reference sequence). Trimming cost V 3 bases and J 2 bases; bases outside gene matches: 2. CDR3 length: 14 residues. CDR3 sequence (DNA): TGTGCCAGCAGTTATCGGACAGGGGCCTACGAGCAGTACTTC. It yields the protein CASSYRTGAYEQYF.

The chain uses TRBV20-1 and TRBJ1-2; 8 bases are a match to TRBD1. CDR3 length: 15 residues. Trimming removed 5 bases from V and 3 bases from J; junction bases left unmatched: 11. CDR1 is DFQATT and CDR2 is SNEGSKA in the germline V gene (reference sequence). The CDR3 region has the DNA TGCAGTGCTCCGCTAAGGGCACAGGGGGACTATGGCTACACCTTC. This encodes CSAPLRAQGDYGYTF.

In this sample, this clonotype turned up many times. V usage is TRBV6-2 or TRBV6-3 and J usage is TRBJ2-7; D may be TRBD1 (6 bases). The CDR3 covers 16 residues. Germline-derived CDR1 and CDR2 are MNHEY and SVGEGT. V dropped 7 bases and J dropped 0 bases, with 19 bases sitting between them. The CDR3 DNA follows: TGTGCCAGCACCATGAGAGGGGGACACCTCTCCTACGAGCAGTACTTC. Its translation: CASTMRGGHLSYEQYF.

This clonotype was observed a few times. A much more abundant neighbour one base away suggests this may be a read error. V gene TRBV3-1 combines with J gene TRBJ1-6; possible D gene TRBD1, 6 bases. This CDR3 contains 13 residues. CDR1 is LGHDT and CDR2 is YNNKEL in the germline V gene (reference sequence). The CDR3 DNA reads TGTGTCAGCAGCCAAGACAGGATAGAACCCCTCCACTTT. It is translated as CVSSQDRIEPLHF.

This clonotype was observed at least ten times. An end of the junction does not agree with germline; a read error may underlie this. The chain carries TRBV25-1 and TRBJ2-5; D not resolved. In germline, CDR1 is MGHDK, CDR2 SYGVNS. This CDR3 is 16 amino acids long. The CDR3 sequence: CASSERSVARSEIQYF. The CDR3 nucleotides are TGTGCCAGCAGTGAAAGGTCTGTGGCCCGGAGCGAGATCCAGTACTTC. Complete variable domain (other parts from reference TRBV25-1 and TRBJ2-5): EADIYQTPRYLVIGTGKKITLECSQTMGHDKMYWYQQDPGMELHLIHYSYGVNSTEKGDLSSESTVSRIRTEHFPLTLESARPSHTSQYLCASSERSVARSEIQYFGPGTRLLVL.

This clonotype was observed at least ten times. CDR3 DNA: TGTGCCAGCAGTACCCGACAGTATACGCAGTATTTT. Translating gives CASSTRQYTQYF. V gene TRBV28 combines with J gene TRBJ2-3; a weak D match, TRBD1 (5 bases). In germline, CDR1 is MDHEN, CDR2 SYDVKM. Trimming cost V 5 bases and J 7 bases, with 10 bases left between them. This CDR3 has 12 amino acids.

The chain is built from TRBV6-5 and TRBJ1-4, with 7 bases lining up with TRBD1. Germline CDR1 MNHEY, CDR2 SVGAGI. V lost 10 bases to trimming and J lost 0 bases; unmatched junction nucleotides: 11. The CDR3 contains 16 residues. The CDR3 loop reads CATTPGQLTTNEKLFF. The CDR3 bases are TGTGCCACCACACCGGGACAGCTAACAACTAATGAAAAACTGTTTTTT.

This clonotype showed up just a few times. The V and J genes are TRBV2 and TRBJ1-5; D call uncertain. Germline V lookup: CDR1 SNHLY, CDR2 FYNNEI. V was pared by 1 base and J by 4 bases, with 5 bases between. The length of the CDR3 is 13 residues. The DNA of the CDR3 is TGTGCCAGCAGTGAAGGTGCGAATCAGCCCCAGCATTTT. Amino acid sequence: CASSEGANQPQHF.